This TCR beta chain derives from a study of blood T cells in healthy people across ages. Trimming shortened V by 3 bases and J by 0 bases, and 3 bases separated the two germline ends. The CDR3 is made up of 13 amino acids. CDR1 and CDR2 (germline): MNHEY, SMNVEV (reference sequence). This clonotype was recorded many times. Primers used in a second PCR of about 7 to 11 cycles were a sample-barcoded 5' primer and a J-beta primer mix. Each cDNA molecule was tagged by a template-switch adaptor with 12 random nucleotides. TCRdb itself ran the 5' RACE reads through MiXCR, one entry per CDR3 protein. This table holds 870,000 or so distinct CDR3 sequences, under 35% found once.

The sequence came from an elderly woman in good health. Sequenced input: blood. V is TRBV27 and J is TRBJ2-4, with unresolved D. The CDR3, as DNA: TGTGCCAGCAGTTTCTTAGCCAAAAACATTCAGTACTTC. Protein sequence: CASSFLAKNIQYF.